Following are 18 T cell receptor beta chains from one sample sequenced in a study of post-analysis software for immune sequencing data. Study conclusions and caveats: Compared with controls, patients had more of five TRBV segments, including TRBV5-6, TRBV5-1 and TRBV20-1.

Unique molecular identifiers were built into the TCR beta cDNA libraries. TCRdb reprocessed the PCR reads with MiXCR, giving one entry per CDR3 protein. The sample comprises about 820,000 distinct CDR3 sequences, roughly 50% of which are singletons, and 4% to 5.5% rests with the top ten. These receptors are not linked to any known antigen. Material for sequencing was blood. Receptor source: a girl aged 10-17 years with multiple sclerosis.

This clonotype was detected once. The V and J genes are TRBV27 and TRBJ2-2; 7 bases are shared with TRBD2. Germline V lookup: CDR1 MNHEY, CDR2 SMNVEV (reference sequence). The CDR3 is 16 residues long. J gave up 4 bases and V 3 bases, and 8 bases lay outside the gene matches. The CDR3, as DNA: TGTGCCAGCAGTTTCCTGGCGGGAGCTAGCACCGGGGAGCTGTTTTTT. Its translation is CASSFLAGASTGELFF.

This clonotype was recorded a few times. The chain couples TRBV6-6 to TRBJ2-1; 8 bases line up with TRBD2. CDR1 is MNHNY, CDR2 SVGAGI, per germline (reference sequence). The CDR3 runs to 14 residues. The V segment lost 6 bases and the J segment 8 bases; nucleotides outside the gene matches: 9. The CDR3 reads CASRTLGGADEQFF. CDR3 sequence (DNA): TGTGCCAGCAGGACTCTCGGGGGGGCGGATGAGCAGTTCTTC.

This clonotype turned up a few times. The V gene is TRBV28, the J gene TRBJ1-6; no firm D call. V lost 3 bases and J lost 8, with 5 bases in between. The CDR3 is made up of 12 amino acids. Germline CDR1 MDHEN, CDR2 SYDVKM. CDR3 DNA sequence: TGTGCCAGCAGTTTTTTGGATTCACCCCTCCACTTT. Translation gives CASSFLDSPLHF.

This chain links TRBV25-1 with TRBJ2-7, with 8 bases that match TRBD2. V lost 11 bases to trimming and J lost 3 bases; unmatched junction nucleotides: 15. CDR3 size: 15 residues. The germline gives CDR1 MGHDK, CDR2 SYGVNS. This CDR3 is CARGEYGLALYEQYF. CDR3 sequence (DNA): TGTGCCCGCGGTGAATACGGACTAGCCCTCTACGAGCAGTACTTC.

The chain has TRBV2 and TRBJ2-5; 7 bases match TRBD1. The better agreement between TRBJ2-7 and the DNA end casts doubt on the J call. This CDR3 contains 14 residues. Germline CDR1 reads SNHLY; CDR2 reads FYNNEI. The CDR3 coding sequence is TGTGCCAGCAGGTTAGACAGGGCGAAGAACGAGCAGTACTTC. Residues: CASRLDRAKNEQYF.

Concerning this clonotype: This sequence may be a read error, since a much larger clone differs from it by one base. The chain joins TRBV5-6 to TRBJ2-1; 11 bases map to TRBD2. CDR1 and CDR2 (germline): SGHDT, YYEEEE. J gave up 6 bases and V 2 bases, and 4 bases lay outside the gene matches. This CDR3 is 15 amino acids long. Here the CDR3 reads CASSFGTSGCNEQFF. The CDR3 nucleotides are TGTGCCAGCAGCTTTGGGACTAGCGGCTGCAATGAGCAGTTCTTC.

This clonotype was detected a few times. This chain joins TRBV29-1 and TRBJ2-5; D uncertain. The CDR3 is 12 amino acids. The V end lost 4 bases, the J end lost 4 bases, and 10 bases lay between the germline ends. Germline CDR1 is SQVTM and CDR2 is ANQGSEA. The CDR3 spells CSVGAKGETQYF. CDR3 DNA: TGCAGCGTTGGGGCTAAGGGAGAGACCCAGTACTTC.

On this clonotype: The junction departs from the called germline gene at one end, perhaps through a read error. The genes are TRBV9 and TRBJ2-7, with TRBD2 matching 9 bases. Per germline, CDR1 SGDLS and CDR2 YYNGEE. This CDR3 spans 14 amino acids. CDR3 in amino acids: CASNVAGDPYEQYF. The CDR3 DNA sequence: TGTGCCAGCAACGTAGCGGGAGACCCCTACGAGCAGTACTTC. Drawing the rest from reference TRBV9 and TRBJ2-7, the complete variable domain is DSGVTQTPKHLITATGQRVTLRCSPRSGDLSVYWYQQSLDQGLQFLIQYYNGEERAKGNILERFSAQQFPDLHSELNLSSLELGDSALYFCASNVAGDPYEQYFGPGTRLTVT.

This clonotype was seen more than once but under ten times. This chain connects TRBV14 to TRBJ2-7, with D unclear. Germline CDR1 is SGHDN and CDR2 is FVKESK. The V end was cut by 0 bases, the J end by 0 bases, with 9 bases between. There are 15 residues in the CDR3. CDR3 DNA: TGTGCCAGCAGCCAAGATGTCGGCATCTCCTACGAGCAGTACTTC. Amino acid sequence: CASSQDVGISYEQYF.

A remark on this clonotype: A junction boundary mismatches the germline segment, possibly from a read error. The chain has TRBV12-3 or TRBV12-4 and TRBJ2-1; 10 bases fit TRBD1. The CDR3 runs 14 residues. CDR3 sequence: CASTTGQGGGLTYF. The CDR3 DNA reads as TGTGCCAGCACCACCGGACAGGGGGGCGGACTCACGTACTTC.

This clonotype was seen a handful of times. The chain employs TRBV3-1 and TRBJ2-7, with TRBD1 matching over 7 bases. The germline gives CDR1 LGHDT, CDR2 YNNKEL (reference sequence). The junction had 7 bases not matched to a gene; V was cut back by 2 bases and J by 0 bases. This CDR3 has 16 amino acids. DNA for the CDR3: TGTGCCAGCAGCCAACGAGACAGGGCGAGCTCCTACGAGCAGTACTTC. Translated, it gives CASSQRDRASSYEQYF.

The genes are TRBV10-3 and TRBJ2-7, with TRBD1 matching over 11 bases. V gave up 3 bases and J gave up 2 bases; unmatched junction bases: 9. Germline loops: CDR1 ENHRY, CDR2 SYGVKD. The CDR3 covers 17 residues. The CDR3 here is CAISDVLGQGVTYEQYF. CDR3 nucleotides: TGTGCCATCAGTGATGTTTTGGGACAGGGGGTGACCTACGAGCAGTACTTC.

The chain uses TRBV5-6 and TRBJ2-7; 10 positions match TRBD2. The trim removed 4 bases at V and 2 bases at J, leaving 6 bases unmatched. This CDR3 comprises 15 residues. Germline loops: CDR1 SGHDT, CDR2 YYEEEE. The DNA for the CDR3 is TGTGCCAGCAGCGCCGGACTAGCGGCGGCCTACGAGCAGTACTTC. Protein sequence: CASSAGLAAAYEQYF.

This clonotype has only one observation. A much larger clone differs from this one at a single base, so this may be a read error. The chain recombines TRBV20-1 with TRBJ1-2; a weak D match, TRBD1 (6 bases). Germline V gene lookup returns CDR1 DFQATT and CDR2 SNEGSKA (reference sequence). This CDR3 region has 15 residues. CDR3 coding DNA: TGCAGTGCTATTTCAGTCGTGGACAGACCGTATGGCCACACCTTC. As protein: CSAISVVDRPYGHTF.

This clonotype was picked up one time. The chain uses TRBV5-1 and TRBJ2-1; 8 positions agree with TRBD2. The germline gives CDR1 SGHRS, CDR2 YFSETQ. With V trimmed by 4 bases and J by 4 bases, 10 bases remained unmatched. CDR3 size: 16 residues. The chain's CDR3 is CASSPTLTSAYNEQFF. CDR3 in DNA: TGCGCCAGCAGCCCCACATTGACTAGCGCATACAATGAGCAGTTCTTC.

The rearrangement joins TRBV2 to TRBJ2-1; no definite D call. The CDR3 extends over 9 amino acids. Per the germline V gene, CDR1 is SNHLY and CDR2 is FYNNEI. The V gene lost 7 bases and the J gene lost 10 bases, with 5 bases spanning the gap. The CDR3 sequence: CASNREQFF. The CDR3 DNA is TGTGCCAGCAATAGAGAGCAGTTCTTC.

The V call is TRBV5-1, the J call TRBJ2-1, with a weak D call TRBD2 (6 bases). This CDR3 region has 15 residues. Germline loops: CDR1 SGHRS, CDR2 YFSETQ. V was clipped by 5 bases and J by 3 bases, with 15 bases between them. In nucleotides, the CDR3 is TGCGCCAGCAGGGCGGAGGGACTCCTCTACAATGAGCAGTTCTTC. Translation gives CASRAEGLLYNEQFF. The whole variable domain, filled in from reference TRBV5-1 and TRBJ2-1, reads KAGVTQTPRYLIKTRGQQVTLSCSPISGHRSVSWYQQTPGQGLQFLFEYFSETQRNKGNFPGRFSGRQFSNSRSEMNVSTLELGDSALYLCASRAEGLLYNEQFFGPGTRLTVL.

The rearrangement links TRBV2 to TRBJ1-2; TRBD1 matches at 11 bases. Germline V CDR1 and CDR2: SNHLY, FYNNEI. This CDR3 has 15 residues. J lost 6 bases, V lost 6 bases, and 9 bases had no gene match. The CDR3 spells CASRATGTGGNGYTF. Here the CDR3 DNA reads TGTGCCAGCAGAGCCACCGGGACAGGGGGTAATGGCTACACCTTC. The variable domain in full, with the rest retrieved from reference TRBV2 and TRBJ1-2, is EPEVTQTPSHQVTQMGQEVILRCVPISNHLYFYWYRQILGQKVEFLVSFYNNEISEKSEIFDDQFSVERPDGSNFTLKIRSTKLEDSAMYFCASRATGTGGNGYTFGSGTRLTVV.